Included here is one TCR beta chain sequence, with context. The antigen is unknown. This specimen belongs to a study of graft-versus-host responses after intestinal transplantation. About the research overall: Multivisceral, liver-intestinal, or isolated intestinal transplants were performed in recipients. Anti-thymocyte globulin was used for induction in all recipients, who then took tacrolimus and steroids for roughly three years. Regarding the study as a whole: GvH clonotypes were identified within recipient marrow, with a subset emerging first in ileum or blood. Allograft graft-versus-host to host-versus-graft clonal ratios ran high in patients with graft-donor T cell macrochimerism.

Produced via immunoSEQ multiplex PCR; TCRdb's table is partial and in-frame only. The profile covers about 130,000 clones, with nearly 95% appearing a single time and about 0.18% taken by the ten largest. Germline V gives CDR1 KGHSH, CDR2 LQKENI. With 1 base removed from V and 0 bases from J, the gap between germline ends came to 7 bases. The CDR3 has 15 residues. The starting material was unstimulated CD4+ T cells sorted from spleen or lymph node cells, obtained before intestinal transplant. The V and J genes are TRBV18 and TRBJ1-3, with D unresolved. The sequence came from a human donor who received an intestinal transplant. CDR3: CASSPLPSSGNTIYF. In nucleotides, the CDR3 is TGTGCCAGCTCACCACTACCGAGCTCTGGAAACACCATATATTTT.